These 28 T cell receptor beta chains originate from one sample sequenced in a study of T cell clonality in common variable immunodeficiency. Regarding the study as a whole: In common variable immunodeficiency, TCR beta chains reportedly carried fewer deletions and N-nucleotide insertions.

These TCRs' antigens remain unknown. Only in-frame clones appear in the TCRdb table, and some are missing; sequencing was by immunoSEQ multiplex PCR. This repertoire lists about 16,000 clones without singletons; roughly 15% sits in the top ten. The sample consisted of peripheral blood mononuclear cells. Receptors were obtained from a human donor with common variable immunodeficiency.

This clone occurred many times. Sequence at one end of the junction differs from germline and may be a read error. The chain's CDR3 is CASSQSSRSRAEQYF. CDR3 DNA (partial): TGCGCCAGCAGCCAAAGTTCCCGTTCCCGCGCCGAG. This chain joins TRBV4-2 and TRBJ2-7; D gene ambiguous. The read stops 3 residues short of the end of the CDR3; the missing end is completed from the germline J gene. Germline CDR1 reads LGHNA; CDR2 reads YNFKEQ. CDR3 length: 15 amino acids.

Turning to this clone: The read ends 3 residues before the CDR3 terminus; that terminus is restored from the germline J gene. The chain links TRBV7-9 to TRBJ1-4; possibly TRBD1 for D (6 bases). The V gene's germline CDR1 is SEHNR and CDR2 FQNEAQ (reference sequence). V lost 2 bases and J lost 8, with 15 bases in between. The CDR3 spans 15 residues. This CDR3 reads CASSLRKDRGEKLFF. CDR3 bases read: TGTGCCAGCAGCTTACGTAAGGACAGAGGAGAAAAA.

Many counts were recorded for this clone. The read ends 3 residues early relative to the CDR3; the germline J gene fills the gap. V and J are TRBV12-3 or TRBV12-4 and TRBJ2-5, with 7 bases identical to TRBD1. After removal of 7 bases from V and 2 bases from J, the junction contained 10 bases not matched to a gene. There are 15 residues in the CDR3. The CDR3 DNA, read in part, is TGTGCCAGCACCGACCAGACAGGGTGGCAAGAGACC. It is translated as CASTDQTGWQET. The whole CDR3 region reads CASTDQTGWQETQYF.

This clone was recorded a few times. The read ends 3 residues early relative to the CDR3; the germline J gene fills the gap. The chain is built from TRBV7-9 and TRBJ2-2; D might be TRBD2 (6 bases). Trimming left V 1 base short and J 4 bases short, with 10 bases between. This CDR3 contains 15 residues. Germline V lookup: CDR1 SEHNR, CDR2 FQNEAQ (reference sequence). The DNA read from the CDR3 is TGTGCCAGCAGCTTAGGGGGACTCTTCACCGGGGAG. It codes for CASSLGGLFTGE. The entire CDR3 protein is CASSLGGLFTGELFF.

This clone counts as medium-sized (0.01 to 0.1%). Coverage ceases 3 residues before the CDR3 finishes, and the germline J gene fills in the end. This sequence joins TRBV12-3 or TRBV12-4 and TRBJ1-4; D is uncertain. The CDR3 extends over 15 amino acids. V dropped 6 bases and J dropped 0 bases, with 11 bases sitting between them. The CDR3 sequence: CASRRTAATNEKLFF. The covered CDR3 bases are TGTGCCAGCAGACGAACTGCCGCAACTAATGAAAAA.

About this clone: The read terminates 3 residues ahead of where the CDR3 ends, so the germline J gene completes it. The rearrangement links TRBV6-2 or TRBV6-3 to TRBJ2-1, with TRBD2 as a possible D gene (5 bases). Trimming removed 7 bases from V and 7 bases from J, with 14 bases in between. The CDR3 length is 13 residues. The germline V gene has CDR1 MNHEY and CDR2 SVGEGT. This chain's CDR3 is CASKRTSSNEQFF. The sequenced CDR3 bases are TGTGCCAGCAAGAGGACTTCCTCTAATGAG.

In its sample, this clone was seen many times. The read comes to an end 3 residues before the CDR3 does, leaving the germline J gene to fill in the end. The J gene is TRBJ2-6, the V gene TRBV20-1; 8 bases match TRBD2. The CDR3 has 20 amino acids. CDR1 and CDR2 from the germline V gene are DFQATT and SNEGSKA (reference sequence). Trimming took 6 bases from V and 2 from J; bases not matched to a gene: 21. Partial CDR3 DNA: TGCAGTGCAATAGGCGGGACTAGGAGGGGGACGGAGGCTGGGGCCAACGTC. Residues: CSAIGGTRRGTEAGANV. The whole CDR3 protein is CSAIGGTRRGTEAGANVLTF.

Regarding this clone: The read is 3 residues too short to cover the CDR3 end, so that end is filled in from the germline J gene. V is TRBV2 and J is TRBJ1-5; D is perhaps TRBD1 (5 bases). V lost 6 bases and J 8 bases, leaving 17 bases between the germline ends. The CDR3 covers 14 residues. Germline V lookup: CDR1 SNHLY, CDR2 FYNNEI. The CDR3 DNA, read in part, is TGTGCCAGCAGGATCGGGTCGCAAGGGGAGCCC. Translation gives CASRIGSQGEP. The CDR3, in full, reads CASRIGSQGEPQHF.

This clone was detected a few times. The missing CDR3 end, 3 residues past where the read stops, is filled in from the germline J gene. This rearrangement joins TRBV5-1 to TRBJ2-5, with TRBD1 as a possible D gene (6 bases). Trimming left V 0 bases short and J 5 bases short, with 14 bases between. In germline, CDR1 is SGHRS, CDR2 YFSETQ. CDR3 length: 15 amino acids. CDR3 protein: CASSLAGNRVETQYF. CDR3 DNA (partial): TGCGCCAGCAGCTTGGCCGGGAACAGGGTCGAGACC.

About this clone itself: Coverage ceases 3 residues before the CDR3 finishes, and the germline J gene fills in the end. The chain uses TRBV7-2 and TRBJ2-7; 9 nucleotides agree with TRBD1. The germline gives CDR1 SGHTA, CDR2 FQGNSA. J was trimmed by 6 bases and V by 5 bases; bases with no gene match: 5. CDR3 length equals 13 residues. The CDR3 loop reads CASSRDREFEQYF. CDR3 DNA (partial): TGTGCCAGCAGCCGGGACAGGGAATTCGAG. Filled out from reference TRBV7-2 and TRBJ2-7, the complete variable domain reads GAGVSQSPSNKVTEKGKDVELRCDPISGHTALYWYRQSLGQGLEFLIYFQGNSAPDKSGLPSDRFSAERTGGSVSTLTIQRTQQEDSAVYLCASSRDREFEQYFGPGTRLTVT.

On this clone: The read ends 3 residues early relative to the CDR3; the germline J gene fills the gap. The V call is TRBV18, the J call TRBJ2-5; 12 bases are shared with TRBD2. CDR3 length: 15 residues. V lost 5 bases to trimming and J lost 2 bases; unmatched junction nucleotides: 3. Germline V gene lookup returns CDR1 KGHSH and CDR2 LQKENI. The DNA read from the CDR3 is TGTGCCAGCTCATACGGACTAGCGGGGCAAGAGACC. This encodes CASSYGLAGQET. The whole CDR3 region reads CASSYGLAGQETQYF.

CDR3 loop: CASSLLNRDRAYGELFF. The part of the CDR3 DNA that was read is TGTGCCAGTAGCCTACTAAATCGAGACAGGGCATACGGGGAG. V is TRBV19 and J is TRBJ2-2; 7 bases agree with TRBD1. Coverage ceases 3 residues before the CDR3 finishes, and the germline J gene fills in the end. The trim removed 6 bases at V and 7 bases at J, leaving 17 bases unmatched. CDR1 and CDR2 from the germline V gene are LNHDA and SQIVND (reference sequence). The CDR3 runs to 17 residues. Full variable domain (missing parts from reference TRBV19 and TRBJ2-2): DGGITQSPKYLFRKEGQNVTLSCEQNLNHDAMYWYRQDPGQGLRLIYYSQIVNDFQKGDIAEGYSVSREKKESFPLTVTSAQKNPTAFYLCASSLLNRDRAYGELFFGEGSRLTVL.

The sample holds many counts of this clone. Read sequence stops 3 residues before the CDR3 end, and the germline J gene provides the missing end. V gene TRBV5-1 combines with J gene TRBJ2-2; a weak D match, TRBD2 (5 bases). From germline, CDR1 is SGHRS and CDR2 YFSETQ. This CDR3 spans 15 amino acids. The V and J ends lost 6 bases and 4 bases respectively, with 16 bases between them. This CDR3 is CASMEGGSSTGELFF. CDR3 bases read: TGCGCCAGCATGGAAGGCGGGTCGTCCACCGGGGAG.

There are a few counts of this clone. Read coverage stops 3 residues before the CDR3 terminus; the germline J gene supplies the remainder. The gene calls are TRBV19 and TRBJ1-5; 7 bases fit TRBD1. Germline lookup yields CDR1 LNHDA and CDR2 SQIVND (reference sequence). J gave up 3 bases and V 7 bases, and 9 bases lay outside the gene matches. The CDR3 length is 15 residues. CDR3 loop: CASMAQGRYNQPQHF. The DNA read from the CDR3 is TGTGCCAGTATGGCACAGGGGCGATACAATCAGCCC.

Many counts were recorded for this clone. Read data end 3 residues before the CDR3 end; the end is taken from the germline J gene. This chain links TRBV5-1 with TRBJ1-1; TRBD1 might be the D (5 bases). V lost 4 bases to trimming and J lost 6 bases, with 13 bases between them. This CDR3 comprises 13 residues. Germline CDR1 reads SGHRS; CDR2 reads YFSETQ. The DNA read from the CDR3 is TGCGCCAGCAGCGAGAGGGGTTTCGCTGAA. Protein product: CASSERGFAE. The whole CDR3 reads CASSERGFAEAFF.

For this clone: The read ends 3 residues shy of where the CDR3 ends; the end is completed using the germline J gene. The chain employs TRBV5-6 and TRBJ2-1; 7 bases are shared with TRBD1. Trimming took 0 bases from V and 8 from J; bases not matched to a gene: 8. Germline V lookup: CDR1 SGHDT, CDR2 YYEEEE. CDR3 length equals 15 residues. The sequenced part of the CDR3 DNA is TGTGCCAGCAGCTTGGTCGGCAGGGGGTCCTATGAG. Translation gives CASSLVGRGSYE. The entire CDR3 reads CASSLVGRGSYEQFF.

About this clone: The CDR3 end falls 3 residues outside the read, so it is completed with the germline J gene. V usage is TRBV5-5 and J usage is TRBJ2-1, with D perhaps matching TRBD2 (6 bases). CDR3 length equals 15 residues. Trimming removed 0 bases at V and 2 bases at J, with 9 bases between. Germline CDR1 reads SGHKS; CDR2 reads YYEKEE (reference sequence). The sequenced part of the CDR3 DNA is TGTGCCAGCAGCTTGGATAGCGGACCCTACAATGAG. Its translation: CASSLDSGPYNE. The full CDR3 sequence reads CASSLDSGPYNEQFF.

This clone was recorded a few times. From the germline J gene comes the end of the CDR3, since the read stops 3 residues before it. The chain couples TRBV18 to TRBJ2-1; D possibly corresponds to TRBD2 (6 bases). V was cut by 1 base and J by 4 bases, with 8 bases left in between. CDR1 is KGHSH and CDR2 is LQKENI in the germline V gene. The CDR3 contains 14 residues. CDR3 region: CASSPRTMYNEQFF. CDR3 DNA, as far as it was read: TGTGCCAGCTCACCACGGACTATGTACAATGAG.

This clone has at least ten counts. The read ends 3 residues before the CDR3 terminus; that terminus is restored from the germline J gene. This chain joins TRBV19 and TRBJ2-5; TRBD2 aligns across 9 bases. V gave up 8 bases and J gave up 3 bases; unmatched junction bases: 13. CDR3 length equals 16 residues. From germline, CDR1 is LNHDA and CDR2 SQIVND (reference sequence). Here the CDR3 reads CASGPRGGRAKETQYF. Incomplete CDR3 DNA: TGTGCCAGTGGCCCCCGAGGCGGGAGGGCCAAAGAGACC.

As to this clone: The read halts 3 residues ahead of the CDR3 end, with the missing end drawn from the germline J gene. The V and J genes are TRBV7-6 and TRBJ2-3, with D uncertain. The germline V gene encodes CDR1 SGHVS and CDR2 FNYEAQ. This CDR3 comprises 15 residues. Trimming took off 1 base at V and 4 bases at J, with 12 bases between the two ends. CDR3 DNA, as far as it was read: TGTGCCAGCAGCTTAGATGCGCGGATGGCAGATACG. Translating it yields CASSLDARMADT. The CDR3 in its entirety is CASSLDARMADTQYF.

This clone has just a few counts. Coverage ceases 3 residues before the CDR3 finishes, and the germline J gene fills in the end. The chain has TRBV5-1 and TRBJ2-1; 7 bases match TRBD1. V lost 3 bases and J lost 4; bases outside the gene matches: 4. Germline V gives CDR1 SGHRS, CDR2 YFSETQ. The CDR3 extends over 14 amino acids. The part of the CDR3 DNA that was read is TGCGCCAGCAGCTCAGCGACAGGGTACAATGAG. This gives the protein CASSSATGYNE. The whole CDR3 sequence reads CASSSATGYNEQFF.

There are many counts of this clone. Read coverage stops 3 residues before the CDR3 terminus; the germline J gene supplies the remainder. The genes are TRBV7-6 and TRBJ2-2, with TRBD1 matching 8 bases. This CDR3 has 17 residues. In germline, CDR1 is SGHVS, CDR2 FNYEAQ. Losses at the gene ends were 5 bases for V and 2 bases for J; bases not matched to a gene: 10. The sequenced CDR3 bases are TGTGCCAGCAGCCCCCAGCCCGGGACAGGAAACACCGGGGAG. Translating it yields CASSPQPGTGNTGE. The CDR3, in full, reads CASSPQPGTGNTGELFF.

A few counts support this clone. The CDR3 end lies 3 residues beyond the end of the read and is filled in from the germline J gene. This chain uses TRBV18 with TRBJ1-1; 7 nucleotides line up with TRBD1. Germline CDR1 KGHSH, CDR2 LQKENI. V trimming: 5 bases; J trimming: 7 bases; junction bases outside the gene matches: 13. The CDR3 is made up of 15 amino acids. The covered CDR3 bases are TGTGCCAGCTCATCCGGGACAGATACAATCAATGAA. Residues: CASSSGTDTINE. The full CDR3 is CASSSGTDTINEAFF.

Only a few counts were recorded for this clone. The read is 3 residues too short to cover the CDR3 end, so that end is filled in from the germline J gene. The J gene is TRBJ2-5, the V gene TRBV18; 11 bases are a match to TRBD1. The CDR3 sequence is 15 residues long. The trim removed 7 bases at V and 4 bases at J, leaving 8 bases unmatched. CDR1 and CDR2 from the germline V gene are KGHSH and LQKENI. CDR3 region: CASLPGTGGRETQYF. The CDR3 bases that were read are TGTGCCAGCTTACCGGGGACAGGGGGGCGAGAGACC.

As regards this clone: With the read ending 3 residues before the CDR3 end, the germline J gene is used to fill in that end. The V call is TRBV7-2, the J call TRBJ2-3; D is undetermined. Germline V CDR1 and CDR2: SGHTA, FQGNSA. The CDR3 contains 15 residues. The V and J ends lost 0 bases and 1 base respectively, with 8 bases between them. Here the CDR3 reads CASSLALIGTDTQYF. The part of the CDR3 DNA that was read is TGTGCCAGCAGCTTAGCGCTAATCGGCACAGATACG.

This clone turned up a few times. The read ends 3 residues shy of where the CDR3 ends; the end is completed using the germline J gene. The chain combines TRBV6-2 or TRBV6-3 with TRBJ1-1; D may be TRBD1 (5 bases). The CDR3 consists of 17 residues. Germline V CDR1 and CDR2: MNHEY, SVGEGT. V was clipped by 6 bases and J by 2 bases, with 22 bases between them. CDR3 DNA, as far as it was read: TGTGCCAGCAGCGGAGGGTTCCTTCGGGACTTAAACACTGAA. Translated, it gives CASSGGFLRDLNTE. The CDR3 reads in full as CASSGGFLRDLNTEAFF.

This clone was counted at least ten times. The read finishes 3 residues shy of the CDR3 end, and the germline J gene is used to complete it. The rearrangement uses TRBV20-1 and TRBJ2-3, with 10 bases identical to TRBD2. The CDR3 length is 13 residues. J lost 6 bases, V lost 2 bases, and 2 bases had no gene match. Per the germline V gene, CDR1 is DFQATT and CDR2 is SNEGSKA (reference sequence). CDR3 DNA, as far as it was read: TGCAGTGCTAGACTAGCGGGAGTGGATACG. Its translation is CSARLAGVDT. In full, the CDR3 reads CSARLAGVDTQYF.

This clone came up a few times. The read finishes 3 residues shy of the CDR3 end, and the germline J gene is used to complete it. This chain uses TRBV7-9 with TRBJ2-3; D ambiguous. This CDR3 has 11 amino acids. V lost 2 bases to trimming and J lost 6 bases, with 3 bases between them. Germline V gene sequence: CDR1 SEHNR, CDR2 FQNEAQ (reference sequence). CDR3 sequence reads: CASSLRDTQYF. The CDR3 DNA, read in part, is TGTGCCAGCAGCTTAAGGGATACG.